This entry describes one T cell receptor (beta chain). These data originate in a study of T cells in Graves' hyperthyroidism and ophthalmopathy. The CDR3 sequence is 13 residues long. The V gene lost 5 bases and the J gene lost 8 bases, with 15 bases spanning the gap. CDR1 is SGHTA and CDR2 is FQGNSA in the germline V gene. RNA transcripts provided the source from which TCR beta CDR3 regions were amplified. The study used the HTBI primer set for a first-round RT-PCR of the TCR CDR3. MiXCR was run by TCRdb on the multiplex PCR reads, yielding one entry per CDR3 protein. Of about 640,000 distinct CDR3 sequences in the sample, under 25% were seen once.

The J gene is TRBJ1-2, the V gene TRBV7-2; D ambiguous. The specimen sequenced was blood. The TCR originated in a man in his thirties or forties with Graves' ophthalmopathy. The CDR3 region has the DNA TGTGCCAGCAGCCCTCTGCAGGTCAGGGGCTACACCTTC. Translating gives CASSPLQVRGYTF.